The clone carrying this TCR beta chain was seen many times. The antigen remains unidentified. The ends were cut back, 2 bases at V and 4 bases at J, with 21 bases in the middle. This CDR3 has 17 amino acids. The germline V gene encodes CDR1 GTSNPN and CDR2 SVGIG (reference sequence). Measured with immunoSEQ multiplex PCR; TCRdb has only the in-frame clones, and not every one. The data hold 300,000 to 350,000 clones, with around 90% observed a single time. This sample stems from a study of Ad26.COV2.S vaccination and SARS-CoV-2 variants. Study-level points and caveats: Researchers cautioned that TCR breadth and depth analyses may have underestimated total T cell responses. Reportedly, spike-specific CD8+ and CD4+ T cell responses achieved substantial breadth once vaccination had taken place.

Treatment indicated: about 20 received Ad26.COV2.S at low or high dose, single or two shots; about five received placebo; per-sample allocation not given. After the first vaccine or placebo injection, samples were drawn on day 63. The sequence was collected from a person between 18 and 60 years old who received the Ad26.COV2.S COVID-19 vaccine or a placebo. V gene TRBV30 combines with J gene TRBJ2-1; D tentatively reads TRBD1 or TRBD2 (5 bases each). This specimen was peripheral blood, taken in a trial of Ad26.COV2.S vaccine versus placebo. CDR3 sequence (DNA): TGTGCCTGGAGTTCCCTCGCTCCGGGACGTGAGTACAATGAGCAGTTCTTC. Translating it yields CAWSSLAPGREYNEQFF.